These 18 T cell receptor beta chains were all obtained from the same sample, sequenced in a study of early T cells in non-severe SARS-CoV-2 infection (dated by TCRdb to the early 2020s). Preparation of the library involved 5' RACE. The sequencing machine was a NextSeq 500. Clones were called with MiXCR by TCRdb after fastp trimmed the public reads at Q25, and only in-frame beta chains were retained. Each record represents a unique CDR3 protein, reported with the most common genes and DNA among its rows. Present in this sample are tens of thousands of distinct CDR3 sequences, 5.5% to 7% of which were seen just once. The ten largest clones add up to 4% to 5% of the sample. The sequencing input was whole blood. All receptors come from an adult who was a healthcare worker with PCR-confirmed SARS-CoV-2 infection or an uninfected control (not recorded which).

This clonotype was observed at least ten times. The chain combines TRBV27 with TRBJ2-7, with TRBD1 identical over 8 bases. V trimming: 6 bases; J trimming: 3 bases; junction bases outside the gene matches: 7. Per germline, CDR1 MNHEY and CDR2 SMNVEV (reference sequence). This CDR3 has 14 amino acids. The CDR3 sequence is CASSLKTGVYEQYF. For the CDR3, the DNA is TGTGCCAGCAGCCTGAAGACAGGGGTCTACGAGCAGTACTTC.

This clonotype has a count of ten or more. The chain recombines TRBV19 with TRBJ2-2; D gene uncertain. From germline, CDR1 is LNHDA and CDR2 SQIVND (reference sequence). V was cut by 2 bases and J by 3 bases, with 4 bases left in between. The CDR3 contains 13 residues. CDR3 coding DNA: TGTGCCAGTAGTATACTTGACACCGGGGAGCTGTTTTTT. Protein sequence: CASSILDTGELFF. The complete variable domain, with remaining parts taken from reference TRBV19 and TRBJ2-2, reads DGGITQSPKYLFRKEGQNVTLSCEQNLNHDAMYWYRQDPGQGLRLIYYSQIVNDFQKGDIAEGYSVSREKKESFPLTVTSAQKNPTAFYLCASSILDTGELFFGEGSRLTVL.

This clonotype was seen a few times. In nucleotides, the CDR3 is TGTGCCAGCAGACCCACAGGGGGCTGGACTGAAGCTTTCTTT. This sequence encodes CASRPTGGWTEAFF. The chain couples TRBV12-3 or TRBV12-4 to TRBJ1-1, with 9 bases lining up with TRBD1. V was clipped by 6 bases and J by 5 bases; unmatched bases: 7. There are 14 residues in the CDR3.

V and J are TRBV7-6 and TRBJ2-5; D perhaps matches TRBD2 (5 bases). Germline CDR1 SGHVS, CDR2 FNYEAQ. This CDR3 has 15 residues. V was clipped by 1 base and J by 1 base, with 10 bases between them. Here the CDR3 reads CASSLGSGIQETQYF. The CDR3 DNA sequence: TGTGCCAGCAGCTTAGGGTCGGGGATCCAAGAGACCCAGTACTTC.

The chain employs TRBV13 and TRBJ2-2; TRBD2 matches 7 bases. J lost 4 bases, V lost 3 bases, and 5 bases had no gene match. The CDR3 covers 15 residues. Germline V CDR1 and CDR2: PRHDT, FYEKMQ (reference sequence). Here the CDR3 reads CASSFTGGGTGELFF. The CDR3 coding sequence is TGTGCCAGCAGCTTCACGGGAGGTGGCACCGGGGAGCTGTTTTTT.

This clonotype was observed at least ten times. J is TRBJ2-5 and V is TRBV29-1, with D possibly being TRBD1 (6 bases). Trimming took 7 bases from V and 5 from J, leaving 20 bases between them. CDR3 size: 14 residues. The germline V gene has CDR1 SQVTM and CDR2 ANQGSEA. The CDR3 loop reads CSAGGSGEGETQYF. CDR3 in DNA: TGCAGCGCCGGAGGCTCAGGGGAAGGGGAGACCCAGTACTTC. The full variable domain, completed using reference TRBV29-1 and TRBJ2-5, is SAVISQKPSRDICQRGTSLTIQCQVDSQVTMMFWYRQQPGQSLTLIATANQGSEATYESGFVIDKFPISRPNLTFSTLTVSNMSPEDSSIYLCSAGGSGEGETQYFGPGTRLLVL.

This chain connects TRBV4-1 to TRBJ2-5, with TRBD1 matching 8 bases. J gave up 4 bases and V 3 bases, and 4 bases lay outside the gene matches. CDR3 length: 14 residues. Germline lookup yields CDR1 MGHRA and CDR2 YSYEKL. CDR3 amino acids: CASSQDRARETQYF. CDR3 bases: TGCGCCAGCAGCCAGGACAGGGCGAGAGAGACCCAGTACTTC.

There are many counts of this clonotype. The chain combines TRBV20-1 with TRBJ1-6, with D hard to call. With 4 bases removed from V and 7 bases from J, the gap between germline ends came to 11 bases. CDR3 length: 13 residues. CDR1 is DFQATT and CDR2 is SNEGSKA in the germline V gene (reference sequence). The CDR3 loop is CSANPGWNSPLHF. The CDR3 DNA follows: TGCAGTGCTAACCCGGGCTGGAATTCACCCCTCCACTTT.

This clonotype came up a few times. The V and J genes are TRBV3-1 and TRBJ2-5; D unclear. The V and J ends lost 1 base and 4 bases respectively, with 4 bases between them. Looked up from germline, CDR1 is LGHDT and CDR2 is YNNKEL (reference sequence). This CDR3 comprises 12 residues. This CDR3 reads CASSQGAETQYF. The CDR3, as DNA: TGTGCCAGCAGCCAAGGTGCAGAGACCCAGTACTTC.

This clonotype was detected many times. The chain links TRBV7-6 to TRBJ1-1; 9 bases are a match to TRBD1. CDR3 length: 13 residues. Germline assignment: CDR1 SGHVS and CDR2 FNYEAQ. The V gene end was trimmed by 2 bases and the J gene end by 12 bases; junction bases not matched to a gene: 7. The CDR3 spells CASSLYPDRGPFF. The CDR3 DNA sequence: TGTGCCAGCAGCTTATACCCGGACAGGGGACCTTTCTTT.

The table lists this clonotype with a few counts. The chain couples TRBV28 to TRBJ1-2; 10 bases fit TRBD1. Trimming removed 6 bases from V and 8 bases from J; junction bases left unmatched: 9. The CDR3 runs 14 residues. Germline values: CDR1 MDHEN, CDR2 SYDVKM. DNA for the CDR3: TGTGCCAGCAGCTCCCCCGGGACAGGGGACGGCTACACCTTC. Translated: CASSSPGTGDGYTF.

In its sample, this clonotype was seen a few times. J is TRBJ2-3 and V is TRBV11-2; the D gene is possibly TRBD2 (6 bases). The CDR3 is 18 amino acids. With 3 bases removed from V and 0 bases from J, the gap between germline ends came to 19 bases. From germline, CDR1 is SGHAT and CDR2 FQNNGV. The chain's CDR3 is CASSFSIPSVTSTDTQYF. Here the CDR3 DNA reads TGTGCCAGCAGCTTTTCCATACCTAGCGTGACTAGCACAGATACGCAGTATTTT.

This clonotype was counted ten times or more. This sequence joins TRBV20-1 and TRBJ2-1; the D gene is possibly TRBD2 (5 bases). The CDR3 is made up of 12 amino acids. The V gene lost 6 bases and the J gene lost 8 bases, with 14 bases spanning the gap. The germline gives CDR1 DFQATT, CDR2 SNEGSKA (reference sequence). CDR3 protein: CSASVAQDEQFF. The CDR3 DNA is TGCAGTGCCTCAGTAGCGCAAGATGAGCAGTTCTTC.

This clonotype was seen at least ten times. This chain connects TRBV6-1 to TRBJ2-7; D is undetermined. Germline lookup yields CDR1 MNHNS and CDR2 SASEGT. The CDR3 spans 19 residues. V was cut by 0 bases and J by 0 bases, with 21 bases left in between. The CDR3, as DNA: TGTGCCAGCAGTGAAGCCAACCCCCCCTGGACGAGTCCCTCCTACGAGCAGTACTTC. The encoded protein is CASSEANPPWTSPSYEQYF.

This chain joins TRBV20-1 and TRBJ2-1; 7 nucleotides align to TRBD1. From germline, CDR1 is DFQATT and CDR2 SNEGSKA (reference sequence). CDR3 size: 14 residues. V lost 3 bases and J lost 6; bases outside the gene matches: 8. CDR3 amino acids: CSASKGAGLNEQFF. The CDR3 DNA reads TGCAGTGCTAGTAAGGGGGCAGGGCTCAATGAGCAGTTCTTC.

This clonotype has a count of ten or more. The chain couples TRBV6-1 to TRBJ2-7; TRBD2 aligns across 13 bases. The CDR3 has 16 residues. The V segment lost 4 bases and the J segment 2 bases; nucleotides outside the gene matches: 5. Germline V gene data show CDR1 as MNHNS and CDR2 as SASEGT. CDR3 coding DNA: TGTGCCAGCAGTGGCGGACTAGCGGGAGTAACCTACGAGCAGTACTTC. This sequence encodes CASSGGLAGVTYEQYF.

Many counts were recorded for this clonotype. The J gene is TRBJ2-2, the V gene TRBV6-5; either TRBD1 or TRBD2 may supply D (5 bases each). In germline, CDR1 is MNHEY, CDR2 SVGAGI. CDR3 length: 14 residues. Trimming stripped 5 bases from V and 0 bases from J, with 7 bases between. The CDR3 loop reads CASSRGANTGELFF. CDR3 nucleotide sequence: TGTGCCAGCAGTCGGGGCGCGAACACCGGGGAGCTGTTTTTT.

This clonotype was recorded at least ten times. V and J are TRBV7-3 and TRBJ2-7; a possible D gene is TRBD2 (6 bases). Trimming removed 5 bases from V and 2 bases from J, with 13 bases in between. The CDR3 is 14 residues long. The germline V gene encodes CDR1 SGHTA and CDR2 FQGTGA. The CDR3 sequence: CASSPNGGPYEQYF. The CDR3 region has the DNA TGTGCCAGCAGCCCCAACGGAGGGCCCTACGAGCAGTACTTC.